This T cell receptor beta chain was sequenced in a study of T cell repertoires in cytomegalovirus infection. As for this clonotype: The antigen is not known.

There are 16 residues in the CDR3. V was clipped by 1 base and J by 1 base; unmatched bases: 6. Germline V gene sequence: CDR1 KGHSH, CDR2 LQKENI. In TCRdb, the reads were re-called with MiXCR into one record per CDR3 protein. The repertoire consists of about 920,000 distinct CDR3 sequences, with 31% occurring once and the leading ten covering about 14%. The chain carries TRBV18 and TRBJ2-5; 7 bases are a match to TRBD1. Sequencing used cultured CD8+ T cells from PBMCs, obtained from culture after CMV antigen stimulation. This TCR was recovered from a human donor in good health (CMV status not recorded). Some clones in this sample may be carry-over from other donors' samples. Here the CDR3 DNA reads TGTGCCAGCTCACCACGGTCAGGGGGTACCCAAGAGACCCAGTACTTC. It encodes CASSPRSGGTQETQYF.